This TCR beta chain was identified in a study of beta chain features in type 1 diabetes. Broader study findings: Among patients with Type 1 diabetes, TCRB CDR3s were moderately but significantly shorter in every one of the four CD4+ subsets.

The V gene end was trimmed by 3 bases and the J gene end by 3 bases; junction bases not matched to a gene: 3. The CDR3 contains 14 residues. CDR1 is LNHDA and CDR2 is SQIVND in the germline V gene (reference sequence). All of the isolated RNA was reverse transcribed, so expressed TCRB transcripts were sequenced. TCRdb's copy holds only in-frame clones and misses some; the assay was immunoSEQ multiplex PCR. The sample has hundreds of thousands of clones, 17% seen once. Averaging roughly 110 mL, one heparinised blood draw was given by each donor. As for this clone: Antigen specificity is unknown.

This receptor was obtained from a woman under 30 in good health. The sample was naive CD4+ T cells from blood. The chain combines TRBV19 with TRBJ2-3; the match to TRBD2 covers 7 bases. The CDR3 protein is CASSMTSLTDTQYF. CDR3 bases: TGTGCCAGTAGTATGACTAGCTTAACAGATACGCAGTATTTT.